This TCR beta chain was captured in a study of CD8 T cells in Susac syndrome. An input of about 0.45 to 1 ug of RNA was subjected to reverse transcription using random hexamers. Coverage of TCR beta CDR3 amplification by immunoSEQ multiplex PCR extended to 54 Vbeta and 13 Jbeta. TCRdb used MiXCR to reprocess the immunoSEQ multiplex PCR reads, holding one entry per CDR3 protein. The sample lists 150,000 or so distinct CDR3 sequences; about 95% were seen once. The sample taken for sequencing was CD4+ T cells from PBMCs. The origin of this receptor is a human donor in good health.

The CDR3 spells CASSPGQGRAYEQYF. The CDR3 DNA follows: TGCGCCAGCAGCCCGGGACAGGGGAGAGCCTACGAGCAGTACTTC. V usage is TRBV5-1 and J usage is TRBJ2-7, with 10 bases that match TRBD1. With 4 bases clipped from V and 2 bases from J, the junction kept 6 bases outside the gene matches. CDR3 length: 15 amino acids. CDR1 and CDR2 (germline): SGHRS, YFSETQ.